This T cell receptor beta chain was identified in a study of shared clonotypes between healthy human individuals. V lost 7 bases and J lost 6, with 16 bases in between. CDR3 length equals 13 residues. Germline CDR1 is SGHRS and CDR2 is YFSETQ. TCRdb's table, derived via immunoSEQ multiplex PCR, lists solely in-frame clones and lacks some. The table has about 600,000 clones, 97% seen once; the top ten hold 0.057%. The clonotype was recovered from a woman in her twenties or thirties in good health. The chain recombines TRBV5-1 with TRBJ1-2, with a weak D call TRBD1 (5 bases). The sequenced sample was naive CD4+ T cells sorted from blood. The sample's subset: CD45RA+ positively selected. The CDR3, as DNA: TGCGCCAGCCGTACATCCGGGACGGATGGCTACACCTTC. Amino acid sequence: CASRTSGTDGYTF.